These 15 T cell receptor beta chains share one sample of origin, sequenced in a study of OX40 agonist ivuxolimab in advanced cancers. Sequencing used immunoSEQ multiplex PCR; TCRdb keeps in-frame clones, though not all of them. The sample carries tens of thousands of clones, about 82% recorded once. The sample was CD4+ or CD8+ T cells sorted from blood, taken in a trial of the OX40 agonist ivuxolimab. Receptors originate from an adult with an advanced solid tumor such as melanoma, head and neck, liver or kidney cancer.

The CDR3 here is CASSLAGQERLFF. CDR3 in DNA: TGTGCCAGCAGCTTGGCGGGACAGGAAAGGCTGTTTTTT. The chain combines TRBV5-6 with TRBJ1-4, with 8 bases identical to TRBD1. Per germline, CDR1 SGHDT and CDR2 YYEEEE. The CDR3 runs 13 residues. The V gene end was trimmed by 0 bases and the J gene end by 14 bases; junction bases not matched to a gene: 6.

The CDR3 coding sequence is TGTGCCAGCAGAGGGTGGGCGAATCAGCCCCAGCATTTT. Its protein product is CASRGWANQPQHF. The chain carries TRBV28 and TRBJ1-5; D is uncertain. This CDR3 is built from 13 residues. The germline CDR1 and CDR2 sequences are MDHEN and SYDVKM. V was trimmed by 6 bases and J by 4 bases, leaving 10 bases between them. The full variable domain, with the rest looked up from reference TRBV28 and TRBJ1-5, is DVKVTQSSRYLVKRTGEKVFLECVQDMDHENMFWYRQDPGLGLRLIYFSYDVKMKEKGDIPEGYSVSREKKERFSLILESASTNQTSMYLCASRGWANQPQHFGDGTRLSIL.

The gene calls are TRBV28 and TRBJ1-5; 10 nucleotides agree with TRBD1. J gave up 3 bases and V 6 bases, and 8 bases lay outside the gene matches. Germline lookup yields CDR1 MDHEN and CDR2 SYDVKM. CDR3 length: 16 amino acids. Here the CDR3 DNA reads TGTGCCAGCAGCATTGGGGGACAGGGGTCCAATCAGCCCCAGCATTTT. Translation: CASSIGGQGSNQPQHF.

The chain combines TRBV7-8 with TRBJ2-7; D is uncertain. The CDR3 runs 14 residues. With 1 base removed from V and 3 bases from J, the gap between germline ends came to 10 bases. Germline assignment: CDR1 SGHVS and CDR2 FQNEAQ. CDR3 sequence (DNA): TGTGCCAGCAGCTTAGAGGATTACTACTACGAGCAGTACTTC. Translating it yields CASSLEDYYYEQYF.

This rearrangement joins TRBV7-9 to TRBJ2-7, with TRBD1 as a possible D gene (5 bases). Germline lookup yields CDR1 SEHNR and CDR2 FQNEAQ (reference sequence). This CDR3 has 15 amino acids. Trimming left V 5 bases short and J 4 bases short, with 18 bases between. The CDR3 reads CASSRNQGIGYEQYF. CDR3 sequence (DNA): TGTGCCAGCAGCCGAAATCAGGGCATCGGGTACGAGCAGTACTTC.

This clone turned up a few times. The chain links TRBV11-2 to TRBJ2-7; no clear D. V lost 0 bases and J 1 base, leaving 4 bases between the germline ends. The germline gives CDR1 SGHAT, CDR2 FQNNGV. The CDR3 length is 13 residues. The CDR3 sequence is CASSLDTSYEQYF. CDR3 sequence (DNA): TGTGCCAGCAGCTTAGACACGTCCTACGAGCAGTACTTC.

The genes are TRBV21-1 and TRBJ2-2. TRBV21-1 is flagged as a pseudogene. The CDR3 is 15 residues long. CDR3 residues: CASSPGRANTGELFF. The CDR3 DNA reads as TGTGCCAGCAGCCCCGGGCGCGCGAACACCGGGGAGCTGTTTTTT.

V usage is TRBV2 and J usage is TRBJ2-3; TRBD1 agrees at 8 bases. The CDR3 is 13 residues long. CDR1 and CDR2 from the germline V gene are SNHLY and FYNNEI. Here the CDR3 reads CALVGPTGGTQYF. CDR3 nucleotides: TGTGCACTTGTGGGGCCTACAGGGGGTACGCAGTATTTT.

The chain recombines TRBV7-6 with TRBJ1-3; D is undetermined. The CDR3 has 14 residues. CDR1 SGHVS and CDR2 FNYEAQ come from the germline V gene. With 1 base removed from V and 4 bases from J, the gap between germline ends came to 8 bases. CDR3 sequence (DNA): TGTGCCAGCAGCTTAGTGATGGCCGGAAACACCATATATTTT. Its translation: CASSLVMAGNTIYF.

The rearrangement joins TRBV11-3 to TRBJ1-1; 10 bases agree with TRBD1. This CDR3 contains 18 residues. The ends lost 1 base at V and 1 base at J; junction bases unmatched: 9. From germline, CDR1 is SGHNT and CDR2 YENEEA. The CDR3: CASSLGRQGAFWNTEAFF. The CDR3 DNA reads TGTGCCAGCAGCTTAGGACGACAGGGGGCATTTTGGAACACTGAAGCTTTCTTT.

The CDR3 coding sequence is TGCGCCAGCAGCCCGGGTACAGGGTGGAATCAGCCCCAGCATTTT. As protein: CASSPGTGWNQPQHF. V and J are TRBV5-1 and TRBJ1-5; possible D gene TRBD1, 6 bases. There are 15 residues in the CDR3. CDR1 is SGHRS, CDR2 YFSETQ, per germline. V was shortened by 4 bases and J by 4 bases, with 15 bases between the two germline ends.

This rearrangement joins TRBV7-2 to TRBJ2-7; D is undetermined. The CDR3 is 12 amino acids. CDR1 is SGHTA, CDR2 FQGNSA, per germline. Trimming stripped 5 bases from V and 3 bases from J, with 8 bases between. CDR3 nucleotide sequence: TGTGCCAGCAGCACTGCCAGCTACGAGCAGTACTTC. This translates into CASSTASYEQYF. Looking up the rest from reference TRBV7-2 and TRBJ2-7 gives the full variable domain: GAGVSQSPSNKVTEKGKDVELRCDPISGHTALYWYRQSLGQGLEFLIYFQGNSAPDKSGLPSDRFSAERTGGSVSTLTIQRTQQEDSAVYLCASSTASYEQYFGPGTRLTVT.

The gene calls are TRBV5-1 and TRBJ1-5; maybe TRBD1 (6 bases). Deletions cut 4 bases from V and 0 bases from J, with 23 bases between. This CDR3 spans 19 amino acids. Per germline, CDR1 SGHRS and CDR2 YFSETQ. The CDR3 region is CASSLVPTGLGYSNQPQHF. The CDR3 DNA reads TGCGCCAGCAGCCTGGTGCCGACAGGTTTGGGGTATAGCAATCAGCCCCAGCATTTT.

The CDR3 protein is CASSEEAGTSIYNEQFF. The DNA for the CDR3 is TGTGCCAGCAGTGAAGAGGCCGGGACTAGTATTTACAATGAGCAGTTCTTC. The chain combines TRBV6-1 with TRBJ2-1, with 8 bases fitting TRBD2. CDR1 MNHNS and CDR2 SASEGT come from the germline V gene. The CDR3 covers 17 residues. The junction had 9 bases not matched to a gene; V was cut back by 1 base and J by 4 bases.

V is TRBV28 and J is TRBJ2-1, with D unclear. The CDR3 totals 14 residues. CDR1 MDHEN and CDR2 SYDVKM come from the germline V gene. Trimming shortened V by 5 bases and J by 4 bases, and 12 bases separated the two germline ends. CDR3 region: CASSRIGGYNEQFF. In DNA form, the CDR3 reads TGTGCCAGCAGTCGGATTGGCGGATACAATGAGCAGTTCTTC.